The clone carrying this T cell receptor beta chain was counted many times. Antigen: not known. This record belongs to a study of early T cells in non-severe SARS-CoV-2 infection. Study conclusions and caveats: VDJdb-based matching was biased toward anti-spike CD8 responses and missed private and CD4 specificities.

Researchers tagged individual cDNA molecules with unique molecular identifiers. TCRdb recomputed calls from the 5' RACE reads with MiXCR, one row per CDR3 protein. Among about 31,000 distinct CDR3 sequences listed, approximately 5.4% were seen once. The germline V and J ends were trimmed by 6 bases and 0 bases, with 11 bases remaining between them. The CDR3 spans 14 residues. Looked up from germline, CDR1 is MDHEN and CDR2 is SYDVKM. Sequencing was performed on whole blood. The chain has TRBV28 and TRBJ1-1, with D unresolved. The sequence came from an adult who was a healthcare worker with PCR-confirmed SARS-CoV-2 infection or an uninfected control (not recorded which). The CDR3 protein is CASSLSIMNTEAFF. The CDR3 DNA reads TGTGCCAGCAGCCTATCTATCATGAACACTGAAGCTTTCTTT.